One and the same sample provided the 24 T cell receptor beta chains below, sequenced in a study of CD8 T cells in Susac syndrome. With random hexamers, roughly 0.45 to 1 ug RNA was reverse transcribed. In TCRdb, the immunoSEQ multiplex PCR reads were re-called with MiXCR into one record per CDR3 protein. The repertoire has tens of thousands of distinct CDR3 sequences, over 90% of them found once; the top ten carry more than 0.09%. Sequencing was performed on CD4+ T cells from PBMCs. All receptors come from a human donor with multiple sclerosis.

V is TRBV3-1 and J is TRBJ2-1; tentative D call: TRBD1 (5 bases). Deletions cut 1 base from V and 4 bases from J, with 14 bases between. This CDR3 spans 16 amino acids. The germline CDR1 and CDR2 sequences are LGHDT and YNNKEL (reference sequence). The CDR3 DNA reads TGTGCCAGCAGCCAAGTTTCACAGGTCGGGTACAATGAGCAGTTCTTC. Amino acids: CASSQVSQVGYNEQFF.

This rearrangement joins TRBV7-2 to TRBJ2-3; 15 bases are a match to TRBD2. CDR1 SGHTA and CDR2 FQGNSA come from the germline V gene. With 5 bases clipped from V and 6 bases from J, the junction kept 9 bases outside the gene matches. This CDR3 is built from 17 residues. CDR3 in DNA: TGTGCCAGCAGCCCCCCCGGACTAGCGGGGGGGCGGGATACGCAGTATTTT. Translating it yields CASSPPGLAGGRDTQYF.

The chain is built from TRBV10-3 and TRBJ2-4; D is perhaps TRBD1 (6 bases). Trimming left V 4 bases short and J 0 bases short, with 10 bases between. This CDR3 contains 15 residues. Per the germline V gene, CDR1 is ENHRY and CDR2 is SYGVKD. The CDR3 is CAISAGQTAKNIQYF. DNA of the CDR3: TGTGCCATCAGTGCCGGACAGACAGCCAAAAACATTCAGTACTTC.

V is TRBV5-1 and J is TRBJ2-1; D ambiguous. Trimming removed 0 bases at V and 0 bases at J, with 7 bases between. The CDR3 consists of 15 residues. From germline, CDR1 is SGHRS and CDR2 YFSETQ. The CDR3 loop is CASSLAPGSYNEQFF. The DNA for the CDR3 is TGCGCCAGCAGCTTGGCCCCGGGCTCCTACAATGAGCAGTTCTTC.

The V and J genes are TRBV29-1 and TRBJ2-7, with D perhaps TRBD1 (5 bases). Between the trimmed V and J ends, which lost 4 bases and 6 bases, there was a span of 13 bases. There are 12 residues in the CDR3. Germline V gene sequence: CDR1 SQVTM, CDR2 ANQGSEA. CDR3 in amino acids: CSVVVGEREQYF. The CDR3 DNA follows: TGCAGCGTTGTCGTAGGGGAACGCGAGCAGTACTTC.

The genes are TRBV29-1 and TRBJ2-2; D ambiguous. The V gene's germline CDR1 is SQVTM and CDR2 ANQGSEA. The length of the CDR3 is 17 residues. The ends were cut back, 7 bases at V and 4 bases at J, with 25 bases in the middle. CDR3 in amino acids: CSAASSQSARPTGELFF. The CDR3 coding sequence is TGCAGCGCCGCGTCATCGCAGAGTGCACGTCCCACCGGGGAGCTGTTTTTT.

V is TRBV7-2 and J is TRBJ2-7, with a tentative D call TRBD2 (6 bases). V gave up 5 bases and J gave up 0 bases, with 11 bases separating them. The CDR3 spans 14 residues. Germline assignment: CDR1 SGHTA and CDR2 FQGNSA. DNA of the CDR3: TGTGCCAGCAGCCAGGACGGGAGCTCCTACGAGCAGTACTTC. It specifies CASSQDGSSYEQYF.

The gene calls are TRBV2 and TRBJ1-5, with D possibly being TRBD1 (5 bases). Germline V CDR1 and CDR2: SNHLY, FYNNEI. The CDR3 is 14 amino acids. V lost 10 bases to trimming and J lost 0 bases, with 13 bases between them. The CDR3 sequence is CATNGGRSNQPQHF. The CDR3 DNA sequence: TGTGCCACCAATGGGGGACGTAGCAATCAGCCCCAGCATTTT.

The rearrangement links TRBV3-1 to TRBJ2-7; a weak D match, TRBD1 (5 bases). This CDR3 has 12 amino acids. V shed 3 bases and J shed 4 bases, with 7 bases lying between them. Germline CDR1 is LGHDT and CDR2 is YNNKEL (reference sequence). CDR3 in amino acids: CASSQTVYEQYF. In DNA form, the CDR3 reads TGTGCCAGCAGCCAGACAGTTTACGAGCAGTACTTC.

Here the CDR3 DNA reads TGTGCCAGCATCAGGGACTCGCCCTACAATGAGCAGTTCTTC. It specifies CASIRDSPYNEQFF. V usage is TRBV6-1 and J usage is TRBJ2-1, with D perhaps matching TRBD2 (6 bases). Germline V lookup: CDR1 MNHNS, CDR2 SASEGT. The CDR3 totals 14 residues. The ends were cut back, 7 bases at V and 2 bases at J, with 12 bases in the middle.

The chain carries TRBV6-5 and TRBJ1-1, with D possibly matching TRBD1 (6 bases). The CDR3 totals 13 residues. V was pared by 5 bases and J by 8 bases, with 15 bases between. Germline CDR1 MNHEY, CDR2 SVGAGI. CDR3 sequence reads: CASSLSTRGEAFF. DNA of the CDR3: TGTGCCAGCAGTCTTTCTACCAGGGGAGAAGCTTTCTTT.

This clonotype has only a few counts. The chain is built from TRBV12-3 or TRBV12-4 and TRBJ2-3; 8 bases match TRBD1. The V gene end was trimmed by 1 base and the J gene end by 6 bases; junction bases not matched to a gene: 0. CDR3 length: 13 residues. In DNA form, the CDR3 reads TGTGCCAGCAGTTTAGGACAGGGGGATACGCAGTATTTT. Translated, it gives CASSLGQGDTQYF.

The V and J genes are TRBV5-1 and TRBJ1-2; no definite D call. From germline, CDR1 is SGHRS and CDR2 YFSETQ. Trimming stripped 4 bases from V and 10 bases from J, with 23 bases between. CDR3 length: 15 amino acids. CDR3 sequence: CASSATWTVGSFYTF. CDR3 coding DNA: TGCGCCAGCAGCGCTACATGGACGGTAGGAAGTTTCTACACCTTC.

This chain uses TRBV29-1 with TRBJ2-3; no firm D call. Trimming removed 5 bases at V and 3 bases at J, with 12 bases between. Germline V CDR1 and CDR2: SQVTM, ANQGSEA. The CDR3 covers 13 residues. CDR3 DNA sequence: TGCAGCGTTAAAAGAGACGTGACAGATACGCAGTATTTT. Its translation: CSVKRDVTDTQYF.

The genes are TRBV4-3 and TRBJ1-5; D unresolved. V was pared by 0 bases and J by 6 bases, with 15 bases between. Germline V gene data show CDR1 as LGHNA and CDR2 as YSLEER. The CDR3 is made up of 16 amino acids. CDR3 sequence reads: CASSQDFEDSGQPQHF. CDR3 DNA: TGCGCCAGCAGCCAAGATTTCGAGGATTCTGGTCAGCCCCAGCATTTT.

The chain joins TRBV7-2 to TRBJ1-1; D gene uncertain. Trimming removed 0 bases at V and 5 bases at J, with 16 bases between. The CDR3 covers 16 residues. Germline CDR1 is SGHTA and CDR2 is FQGNSA. CDR3 amino acids: CASSLASGPWRTEAFF. The CDR3 DNA reads TGTGCCAGCAGCTTAGCTAGTGGCCCTTGGAGGACTGAAGCTTTCTTT.

The chain combines TRBV6-5 with TRBJ2-5, with TRBD2 matching over 8 bases. V lost 4 bases and J lost 2; bases outside the gene matches: 3. The CDR3 runs 14 residues. The V gene's germline CDR1 is MNHEY and CDR2 SVGAGI. The CDR3 DNA reads TGTGCCAGCAGTTCTAGCGGGCCACAAGAGACCCAGTACTTC. This codes for CASSSSGPQETQYF.

This chain joins TRBV3-1 and TRBJ2-1, with a possible D match to TRBD1 (5 bases). The CDR3 totals 14 residues. In germline, CDR1 is LGHDT, CDR2 YNNKEL (reference sequence). The V gene lost 7 bases and the J gene lost 7 bases, with 17 bases spanning the gap. The CDR3 loop is CASTVEGYRNEQFF. DNA for the CDR3: TGTGCCAGCACCGTAGAAGGGTACAGGAATGAGCAGTTCTTC.

The V and J genes are TRBV6-1 and TRBJ1-2; D gene unclear. The CDR3 contains 11 residues. V was pared by 8 bases and J by 6 bases, with 10 bases between. The germline CDR1 and CDR2 sequences are MNHNS and SASEGT. The CDR3, as DNA: TGTGCCAGCTCCGGGATACATGGCTACACCTTC. Translating it yields CASSGIHGYTF.

The V call is TRBV29-1, the J call TRBJ1-2, with D unclear. V lost 0 bases and J 8 bases, leaving 19 bases between the germline ends. CDR1 is SQVTM, CDR2 ANQGSEA, per germline. The CDR3 has 15 amino acids. In DNA form, the CDR3 reads TGCAGCGTTGAAGACTGGAACATTATTGGGCGAGGCTACACCTTC. Translating it yields CSVEDWNIIGRGYTF.

The V call is TRBV12-3 or TRBV12-4, the J call TRBJ1-2; D ambiguous. The CDR3 runs 11 residues. V was pared by 6 bases and J by 3 bases, with 5 bases between. In DNA, the CDR3 is TGTGCCAGCAGCTGGGACTATGGCTACACCTTC. Its protein product is CASSWDYGYTF.

The chain combines TRBV20-1 with TRBJ1-2; D gene uncertain. Per germline, CDR1 DFQATT and CDR2 SNEGSKA (reference sequence). The CDR3 spans 13 residues. V was clipped by 6 bases and J by 4 bases, with 15 bases between them. As DNA, the CDR3 is TGCAGTGCAGAAAGACAACAGAGCTATGGCTACACCTTC. Translating gives CSAERQQSYGYTF.

The chain has TRBV27 and TRBJ2-3, with 9 bases aligning to TRBD2. This CDR3 has 15 amino acids. Germline CDR1 MNHEY, CDR2 SMNVEV (reference sequence). J was trimmed by 5 bases and V by 3 bases; bases with no gene match: 6. The CDR3 nucleotides are TGTGCCAGCAGTTTGGGCGGGGGGGCCATAGATACGCAGTATTTT. Translation gives CASSLGGGAIDTQYF.

The CDR3 region is CASSQGLNQPQHF. CDR3 nucleotide sequence: TGTGCCAGCTCACAGGGGTTAAATCAGCCCCAGCATTTT. The J gene is TRBJ1-5, the V gene TRBV18, with a weak D call TRBD1 (5 bases). The ends were cut back, 4 bases at V and 4 bases at J, with 8 bases in the middle. The CDR3 is 13 residues long. Per germline, CDR1 KGHSH and CDR2 LQKENI.